A single sample is the source of the 9 T cell receptor beta chains below, sequenced in a study of blood T cell repertoires in COVID-19. Clones were read by immunoSEQ multiplex PCR, and TCRdb kept only the in-frame ones, dropping some. The table has roughly 350,000 clones, around 85% seen once; the top ten hold under 4%. The sequenced sample was peripheral blood. These receptors all come from a woman in her late teens or twenties with acute or convalescent COVID-19.

The sample holds one count of this clone. The V and J genes are TRBV3-1 (or the pseudogene TRBV3-2) and TRBJ2-3; 10 nucleotides match TRBD1. After removal of 2 bases from V and 6 bases from J, the junction contained 5 bases not matched to a gene. CDR3 length equals 15 residues. From germline, CDR1 is LGHDT and CDR2 YNNKEL (reference sequence). This chain's CDR3 is CASSQRQGAGDTQYF. CDR3 coding DNA: TGTGCCAGCAGCCAACGACAGGGGGCAGGGGATACGCAGTATTTT.

The V call is TRBV2, the J call TRBJ2-5, with 7 bases matching TRBD1. The germline gives CDR1 SNHLY, CDR2 FYNNEI. The length of the CDR3 is 14 residues. V was pared by 5 bases and J by 1 base, with 4 bases of the junction left unmatched. The chain's CDR3 is CASSLDRAQETQYF. The CDR3 bases are TGTGCCAGCAGTCTCGACAGGGCCCAAGAGACCCAGTACTTC.

V and J are TRBV7-8 and TRBJ2-3; 8 positions agree with TRBD2. Germline V lookup: CDR1 SGHVS, CDR2 FQNEAQ. Germline trimming cut 2 bases from V and 2 bases from J; bases unmatched to any gene: 6. The CDR3 is made up of 16 amino acids. The CDR3 coding sequence is TGTGCCAGCAGCTTAAGAGCGGGGGAGTACACAGATACGCAGTATTTT. Amino acid sequence: CASSLRAGEYTDTQYF.

The CDR3 loop is CASSLGPSGGELFF. The CDR3 DNA sequence: TGCGCCAGCAGCTTGGGACCCAGCGGTGGGGAGCTGTTTTTT. V and J are TRBV5-1 and TRBJ2-2; tentative D call: TRBD2 (5 bases). Trimming stripped 0 bases from V and 8 bases from J, with 11 bases between. Germline CDR1 reads SGHRS; CDR2 reads YFSETQ. The CDR3 runs to 14 residues. The whole variable domain, remainder taken from reference TRBV5-1 and TRBJ2-2, is KAGVTQTPRYLIKTRGQQVTLSCSPISGHRSVSWYQQTPGQGLQFLFEYFSETQRNKGNFPGRFSGRQFSNSRSEMNVSTLELGDSALYLCASSLGPSGGELFFGEGSRLTVL.

This chain uses TRBV6-2 or TRBV6-3 with TRBJ1-5; D is undetermined. V lost 2 bases and J lost 0, with 11 bases in between. The CDR3 is 16 residues long. Germline V lookup: CDR1 MNHEY, CDR2 SVGEGT. This CDR3 reads CASSYERMNSNQPQHF. For the CDR3, the DNA is TGTGCCAGCAGTTACGAGAGGATGAATAGCAATCAGCCCCAGCATTTT.

The chain carries TRBV5-1 and TRBJ1-2; possible D gene TRBD1, 6 bases. CDR1 and CDR2 from the germline V gene are SGHRS and YFSETQ. This CDR3 has 13 amino acids. Trimming removed 3 bases at V and 0 bases at J, with 6 bases between. This CDR3 is CASSWTANYGYTF. For the CDR3, the DNA is TGCGCCAGCAGCTGGACAGCTAACTATGGCTACACCTTC.

This clone was recorded once. This rearrangement joins TRBV6-5 to TRBJ2-2; D remains ambiguous. Per germline, CDR1 MNHEY and CDR2 SVGAGI. V gave up 8 bases and J gave up 3 bases, with 13 bases separating them. The CDR3 sequence is 14 residues long. The CDR3 DNA sequence: TGTGCCAGCTCCCCCCGCGGAGACACCGGGGAGCTGTTTTTT. Translated: CASSPRGDTGELFF.

V gene TRBV5-6 combines with J gene TRBJ2-1, with 8 bases fitting TRBD2. Trimming took 0 bases from V and 3 from J; bases not matched to a gene: 5. The CDR3 runs to 16 residues. CDR1 and CDR2 from the germline V gene are SGHDT and YYEEEE. DNA of the CDR3: TGTGCCAGCAGCTTGGTGGCTAGCGGGCGCTACAATGAGCAGTTCTTC. Its translation is CASSLVASGRYNEQFF.

This chain joins TRBV6-1 and TRBJ2-7; 9 bases fit TRBD2. CDR1 and CDR2 (germline): MNHNS, SASEGT. The ends lost 4 bases at V and 1 base at J; junction bases unmatched: 5. The CDR3 extends over 15 amino acids. The CDR3 DNA follows: TGTGCCAGCAGTGGAGCGGGAGGATTGTCCTACGAGCAGTACTTC. It yields the protein CASSGAGGLSYEQYF.